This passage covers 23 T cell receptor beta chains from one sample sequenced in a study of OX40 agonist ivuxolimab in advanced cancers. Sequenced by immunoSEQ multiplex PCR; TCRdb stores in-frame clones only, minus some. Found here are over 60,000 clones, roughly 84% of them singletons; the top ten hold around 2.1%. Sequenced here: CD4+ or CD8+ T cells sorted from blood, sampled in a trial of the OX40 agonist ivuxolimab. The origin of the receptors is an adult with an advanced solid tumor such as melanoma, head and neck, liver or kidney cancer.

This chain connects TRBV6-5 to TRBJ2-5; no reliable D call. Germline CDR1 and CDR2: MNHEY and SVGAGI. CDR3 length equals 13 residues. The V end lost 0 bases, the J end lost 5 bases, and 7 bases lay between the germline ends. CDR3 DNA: TGTGCCAGCAGTTACTCGATCTACGAGACCCAGTACTTC. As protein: CASSYSIYETQYF.

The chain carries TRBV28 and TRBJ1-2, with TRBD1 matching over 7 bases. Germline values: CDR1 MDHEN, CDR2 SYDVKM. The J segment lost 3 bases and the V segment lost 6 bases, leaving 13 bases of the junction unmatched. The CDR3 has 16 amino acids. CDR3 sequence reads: CASSLIRGTMYYGYTF. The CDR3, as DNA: TGTGCCAGCAGCCTAATCAGGGGGACGATGTACTATGGCTACACCTTC.

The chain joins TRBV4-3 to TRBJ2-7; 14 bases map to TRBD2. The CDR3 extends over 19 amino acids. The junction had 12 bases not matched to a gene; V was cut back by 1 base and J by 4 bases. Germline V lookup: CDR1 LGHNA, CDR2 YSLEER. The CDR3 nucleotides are TGCGCCAGCAGCCAAGGGAGACTAGCGGGGGGGGCGAAACCTTACGAGCAGTACTTC. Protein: CASSQGRLAGGAKPYEQYF.

CDR3 bases: TGTGCCAGCAGCTGGCGACTAGCGGGGGAGGGGTCCACAGATACGCAGTATTTT. It is translated as CASSWRLAGEGSTDTQYF. The chain recombines TRBV7-2 with TRBJ2-3; TRBD2 agrees at 12 bases. Germline V CDR1 and CDR2: SGHTA, FQGNSA. V gave up 4 bases and J gave up 2 bases; unmatched junction bases: 10. This CDR3 comprises 18 residues.

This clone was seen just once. Written as DNA, the CDR3 is TGTGCCAGCAGCCGGGACTTGCAGACCTATAATTCACCCCTCCACTTT. It codes for CASSRDLQTYNSPLHF. This chain connects TRBV5-5 to TRBJ1-6; weak D call: TRBD1 (5 bases). Between the trimmed V and J ends, which lost 4 bases and 2 bases, there was a span of 13 bases. CDR1 is SGHKS, CDR2 YYEKEE, per germline (reference sequence). The CDR3 is made up of 16 amino acids.

CDR3 region: CASSSTGPRSYEQYF. CDR3 sequence (DNA): TGTGCCAGCAGTTCGACAGGGCCCCGCTCCTACGAGCAGTACTTC. The V and J genes are TRBV27 and TRBJ2-7; 7 nucleotides line up with TRBD1. The J segment lost 0 bases and the V segment lost 4 bases, leaving 6 bases of the junction unmatched. The CDR3 totals 15 residues. Looked up from germline, CDR1 is MNHEY and CDR2 is SMNVEV (reference sequence).

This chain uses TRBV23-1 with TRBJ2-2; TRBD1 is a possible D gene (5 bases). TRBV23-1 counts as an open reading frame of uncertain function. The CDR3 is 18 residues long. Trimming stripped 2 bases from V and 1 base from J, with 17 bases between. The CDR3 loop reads CASSQTKKGQENTGELFF. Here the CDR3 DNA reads TGCGCCAGCAGTCAAACAAAGAAGGGGCAGGAGAACACCGGGGAGCTGTTTTTT.

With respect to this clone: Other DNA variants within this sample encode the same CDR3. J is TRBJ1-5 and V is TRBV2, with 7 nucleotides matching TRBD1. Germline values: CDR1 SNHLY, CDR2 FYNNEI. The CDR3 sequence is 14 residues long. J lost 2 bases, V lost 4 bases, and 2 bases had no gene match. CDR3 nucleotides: TGTGCCAGCAGTGGACAGGGAGGCAATCAGCCCCAGCATTTT. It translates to CASSGQGGNQPQHF.

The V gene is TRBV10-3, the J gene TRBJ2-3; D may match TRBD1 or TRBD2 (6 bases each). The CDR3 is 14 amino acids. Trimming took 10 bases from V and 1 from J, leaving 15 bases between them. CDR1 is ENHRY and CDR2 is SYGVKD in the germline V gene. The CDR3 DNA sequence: TGTGCCACCGAGACAGGCGGGGGCACAGATACGCAGTATTTT. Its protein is CATETGGGTDTQYF.

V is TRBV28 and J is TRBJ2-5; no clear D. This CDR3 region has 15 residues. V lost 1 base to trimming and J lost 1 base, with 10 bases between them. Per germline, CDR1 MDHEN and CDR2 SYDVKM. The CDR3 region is CASSLYSGSQETQYF. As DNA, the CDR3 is TGTGCCAGCAGTTTATATTCGGGCAGCCAAGAGACCCAGTACTTC.

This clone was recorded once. Written as DNA, the CDR3 is TGTGCCAGCAGTGACTTAAACCCTTCCGGGGGTGAAAAACTGTTTTTT. It specifies CASSDLNPSGGEKLFF. The V gene is TRBV25-1, the J gene TRBJ1-4; D is perhaps TRBD1 (5 bases). Germline lookup yields CDR1 MGHDK and CDR2 SYGVNS. Trimming pared 3 bases from V and 7 bases from J, leaving 18 bases between. This CDR3 contains 16 residues.

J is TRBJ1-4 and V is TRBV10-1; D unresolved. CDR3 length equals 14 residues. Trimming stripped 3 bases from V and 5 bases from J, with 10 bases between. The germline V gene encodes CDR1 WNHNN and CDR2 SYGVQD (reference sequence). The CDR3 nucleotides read TGCGCCAGCAGTGAAGGAGGTGAAAATGAAAAACTGTTTTTT. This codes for CASSEGGENEKLFF.

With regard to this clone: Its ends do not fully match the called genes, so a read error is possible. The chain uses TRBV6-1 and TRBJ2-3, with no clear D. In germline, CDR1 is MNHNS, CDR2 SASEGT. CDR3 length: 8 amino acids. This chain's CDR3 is CASTKRDF. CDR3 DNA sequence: TGTGCCAGCACTAAAAGAGACTTT.

CDR3 in amino acids: CASSYLGGDQPQHF. CDR3 DNA: TGTGCCAGCAGTTACTTAGGAGGAGATCAGCCCCAGCATTTT. The rearrangement links TRBV6-5 to TRBJ1-5; D unclear. V was clipped by 1 base and J by 5 bases, with 9 bases between them. The CDR3 length is 14 residues. Germline values: CDR1 MNHEY, CDR2 SVGAGI.

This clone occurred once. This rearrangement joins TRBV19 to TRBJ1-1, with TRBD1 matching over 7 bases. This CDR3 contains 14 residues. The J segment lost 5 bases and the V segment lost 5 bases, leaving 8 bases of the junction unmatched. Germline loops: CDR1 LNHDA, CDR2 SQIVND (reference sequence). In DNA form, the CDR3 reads TGTGCCAGTAGTCCCCGACAGGGTCGGACTGAAGCTTTCTTT. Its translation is CASSPRQGRTEAFF.

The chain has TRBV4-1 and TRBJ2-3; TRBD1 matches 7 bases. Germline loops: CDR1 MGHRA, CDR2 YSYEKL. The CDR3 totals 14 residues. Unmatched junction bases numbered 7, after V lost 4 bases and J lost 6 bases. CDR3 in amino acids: CASSLQQGTDTQYF. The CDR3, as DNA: TGCGCCAGCAGCCTGCAACAGGGGACGGATACGCAGTATTTT.

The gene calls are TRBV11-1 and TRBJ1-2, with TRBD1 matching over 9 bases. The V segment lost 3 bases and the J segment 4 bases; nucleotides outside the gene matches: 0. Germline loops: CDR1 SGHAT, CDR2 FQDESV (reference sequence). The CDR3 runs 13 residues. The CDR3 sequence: CASSLGQGYGYTF. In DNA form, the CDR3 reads TGTGCCAGCAGCTTGGGACAGGGCTATGGCTACACCTTC.

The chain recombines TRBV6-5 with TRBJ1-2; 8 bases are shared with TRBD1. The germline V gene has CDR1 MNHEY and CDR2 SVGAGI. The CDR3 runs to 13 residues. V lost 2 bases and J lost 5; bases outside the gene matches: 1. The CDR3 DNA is TGTGCCAGCAGTTACCAGGGGGCGTATGGCTACACCTTC. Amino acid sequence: CASSYQGAYGYTF.

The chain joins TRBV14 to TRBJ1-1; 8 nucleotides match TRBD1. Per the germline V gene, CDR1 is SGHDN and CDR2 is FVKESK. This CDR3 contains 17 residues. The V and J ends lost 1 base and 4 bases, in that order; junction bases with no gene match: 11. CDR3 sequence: CASSQATLLTGGTEAFF. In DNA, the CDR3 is TGTGCCAGCAGCCAAGCCACCCTACTCACAGGGGGCACTGAAGCTTTCTTT.

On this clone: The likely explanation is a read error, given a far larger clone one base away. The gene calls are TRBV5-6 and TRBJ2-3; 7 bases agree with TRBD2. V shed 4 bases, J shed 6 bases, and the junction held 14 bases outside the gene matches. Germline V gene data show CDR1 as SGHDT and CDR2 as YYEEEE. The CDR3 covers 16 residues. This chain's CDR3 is CASSLSGRVDGDTQYF. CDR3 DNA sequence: TGTGCCAGCAGCCTCTCGGGGAGGGTGGATGGGGATACGCAGTATTTT.

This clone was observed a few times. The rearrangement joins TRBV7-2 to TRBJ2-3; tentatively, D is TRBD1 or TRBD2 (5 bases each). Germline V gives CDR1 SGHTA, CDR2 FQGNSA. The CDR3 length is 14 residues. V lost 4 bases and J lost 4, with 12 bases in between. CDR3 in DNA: TGTGCCAGCAGCTCCCGCCGGGGCGCAGATACGCAGTATTTT. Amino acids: CASSSRRGADTQYF.

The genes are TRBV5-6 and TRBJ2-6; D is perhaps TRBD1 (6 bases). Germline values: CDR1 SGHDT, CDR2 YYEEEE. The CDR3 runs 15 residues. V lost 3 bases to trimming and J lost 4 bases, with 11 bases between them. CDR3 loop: CASSSGVLGANVLTF. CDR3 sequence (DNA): TGTGCCAGCAGCTCAGGGGTTTTGGGGGCCAACGTCCTGACTTTC.

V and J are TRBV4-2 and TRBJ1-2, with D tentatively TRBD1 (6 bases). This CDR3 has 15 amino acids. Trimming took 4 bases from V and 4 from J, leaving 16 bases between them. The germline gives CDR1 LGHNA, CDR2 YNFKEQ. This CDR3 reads CASSRPRQAAYGYTF. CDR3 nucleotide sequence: TGTGCCAGCAGCCGCCCCCGACAGGCCGCCTATGGCTACACCTTC.